This T cell receptor (beta chain) was sequenced during a study of graft-versus-host responses after intestinal transplantation. The germline gives CDR1 KGHSH, CDR2 LQKENI. This CDR3 spans 13 amino acids. Trimming shortened V by 8 bases and J by 4 bases, and 12 bases separated the two germline ends. The method was immunoSEQ multiplex PCR; TCRdb's version includes in-frame clones alone and lacks a portion of them. Found here are approximately 88,000 clones, approximately 94% of them singletons; the top ten hold approximately 0.2%. About this clone itself: Its specificity is not known.

The chain is built from TRBV18 and TRBJ1-5; D is possibly TRBD1 (6 bases). This clonotype originated in a human donor who was the organ donor for an intestinal transplant. The material sequenced was unstimulated CD4+ T cells sorted from spleen or lymph node cells, taken before transplant. The CDR3 nucleotides are TGTGCCAGCCGATATACAGGGAATCAGCCCCAGCATTTT. Residues: CASRYTGNQPQHF.